This is a list of T cell receptor beta chains from one sample in a study of T cell changes during pregnancy in multiple sclerosis. Here immunoSEQ multiplex PCR was the method, and the copy in TCRdb shows in-frame clones only, minus some. The data hold roughly 100,000 clones, with 91% observed a single time. The material was peripheral blood, obtained after pregnancy. The receptors shown here come from a female donor in good health, enrolled as a control in a pregnancy study. CDR3s include the opening cysteine and the closing phenylalanine or tryptophan. A D gene is named only where the DNA matches it firmly. A row's size may be missing; if present it is once, few, many or a size class.

D: TRBD2
V: TRBV9
J: TRBJ2-3
size: NA
CDR3: CASSPRGVTDTQYF
DNA: TGTGCCAGCAGCCCCCGGGGGGTGACAGATACGCAGTATTTT

D: NA
V: TRBV4-2
J: TRBJ2-6
size: NA
CDR3: CASSQAGSGSSGANVLTF
DNA: TGTGCCAGCAGCCAAGCGGGTAGCGGCAGCTCTGGGGCCAACGTCCTGACTTTC

D: NA
V: TRBV14
J: TRBJ2-5
size: NA
CDR3: CASSQDGGIPETQYF
DNA: TGTGCCAGCAGCCAAGATGGCGGAATCCCTGAGACCCAGTACTTC

D: TRBD1
V: TRBV5-6
J: TRBJ2-5
size: once
CDR3: CASSILQGIQETQYF
DNA: TGTGCCAGCAGCATCCTACAGGGGATCCAAGAGACCCAGTACTTC

D: NA
V: TRBV18
J: TRBJ1-1
size: NA
CDR3: CASSPLPLSETEAFF
DNA: TGTGCCAGCTCACCACTCCCTTTATCGGAGACTGAAGCTTTCTTT

D: NA
V: TRBV6-1
J: TRBJ1-2
size: NA
CDR3: CASSDHGGASGYTF
DNA: TGTGCCAGCAGTGATCATGGGGGCGCTTCTGGCTACACCTTC

D: TRBD1
V: TRBV27
J: TRBJ1-2
size: NA
CDR3: CASSSLIRQGAWYGYTF
DNA: TGTGCCAGCAGCTCCTTGATCAGACAGGGGGCATGGTATGGCTACACCTTC

D: TRBD1
V: TRBV6-5
J: TRBJ1-1
size: NA
CDR3: CASSYEGRQGAFF
DNA: TGTGCCAGCAGTTACGAGGGCAGACAGGGAGCTTTCTTT

D: NA
V: TRBV20-1
J: TRBJ2-7
size: NA
CDR3: CSASGAYEQYF
DNA: TGCAGTGCTTCGGGAGCATACGAGCAGTACTTC

D: TRBD1
V: TRBV9
J: TRBJ1-2
size: NA
CDR3: CASKEGAHGYTF
DNA: TGTGCCAGCAAGGAGGGGGCCCATGGCTACACCTTC

D: NA
V: TRBV13
J: TRBJ2-3
size: NA
CDR3: CASSSRTESTDTQYF
DNA: TGTGCCAGCAGCTCCCGGACAGAAAGCACAGATACGCAGTATTTT

D: NA
V: TRBV19
J: TRBJ1-1
size: NA
CDR3: CASSTDFGGTEAFF
DNA: TGTGCCAGTAGTACAGATTTCGGGGGCACTGAAGCTTTCTTT

D: NA
V: TRBV28
J: TRBJ2-3
size: few
CDR3: CASSSAGGVTDTQYF
DNA: TGTGCCAGCAGTTCCGCCGGGGGAGTCACAGATACGCAGTATTTT

D: NA
V: TRBV2
J: TRBJ1-1
size: NA
CDR3: CASSEGLGSLNPEAFF
DNA: TGTGCCAGCAGTGAAGGGCTAGGCAGCCTAAATCCCGAAGCTTTCTTT

D: TRBD1
V: TRBV18
J: TRBJ1-6
size: NA
CDR3: CASSPTRDRATPLHF
DNA: TGTGCCAGCTCACCCACCCGGGACAGGGCAACACCCCTCCACTTT

D: TRBD1
V: TRBV7-9
J: TRBJ1-5
size: NA
CDR3: CASSSGQGAYQPQHF
DNA: TGTGCCAGCAGCTCCGGACAGGGGGCATATCAGCCCCAGCATTTT

D: NA
V: TRBV7-3
J: TRBJ2-2
size: NA
CDR3: CASSEQGGAGELFF
DNA: TGTGCCAGCAGCGAACAAGGGGGGGCCGGGGAGCTGTTTTTT

D: NA
V: TRBV4-3
J: TRBJ2-1
size: NA
CDR3: CASSQDRQRSSYNEQFF
DNA: TGCGCCAGCAGCCAAGATCGCCAGCGGAGCTCCTACAATGAGCAGTTCTTC

D: NA
V: TRBV7-2
J: TRBJ1-6
size: NA
CDR3: CASSLGSSYNSPLHF
DNA: TGTGCCAGCAGTTTAGGGAGCTCCTATAATTCACCCCTCCACTTT

D: TRBD1
V: TRBV7-6
J: TRBJ2-3
size: NA
CDR3: CASSLADGGQDTDTQYF
DNA: TGTGCCAGCAGCTTAGCTGACGGTGGACAGGACACAGATACGCAGTATTTT

D: NA
V: TRBV6-6
J: TRBJ1-1
size: NA
CDR3: CASSREIEAFF
DNA: TGTGCCAGCTCACGAGAAATCGAAGCTTTCTTT

D: TRBD1
V: TRBV7-8
J: TRBJ1-2
size: once
CDR3: CASSLGTGGNYGYTF
DNA: TGTGCCAGCAGTTTGGGGACAGGGGGTAACTATGGCTACACCTTC

D: NA
V: TRBV30
J: TRBJ2-6
size: NA
CDR3: CAWSLGGAGANVLTF
DNA: TGTGCCTGGAGCCTCGGGGGTGCTGGGGCCAACGTCCTGACTTTC

D: TRBD1
V: TRBV28
J: TRBJ1-1
size: NA
CDR3: CASSLLWETGAMNTEAFF
DNA: TGTGCCAGCAGTTTGTTATGGGAGACAGGGGCTATGAACACTGAAGCTTTCTTT

D: TRBD1
V: TRBV19
J: TRBJ1-1
size: NA
CDR3: CASSDRGGTEAFF
DNA: TGTGCCAGTAGTGACAGGGGTGGAACTGAAGCTTTCTTT

D: TRBD2
V: TRBV5-6
J: TRBJ2-7
size: NA
CDR3: CASSPQAGQSYEQYF
DNA: TGTGCCAGCAGCCCACAAGCGGGGCAATCCTACGAGCAGTACTTC

D: NA
V: TRBV6-5
J: TRBJ1-6
size: once
CDR3: CASTPGQWKNSPLHF
DNA: TGTGCCAGCACCCCGGGACAATGGAAGAACTCACCCCTCCACTTT

D: NA
V: TRBV4-3
J: TRBJ2-1
size: NA
CDR3: CASSQVYSNEQFF
DNA: TGCGCCAGCAGCCAAGTCTACAGCAATGAGCAGTTCTTC

D: TRBD1
V: TRBV5-1
J: TRBJ2-2
size: NA
CDR3: CASGGQGTGELFF
DNA: TGCGCCAGCGGGGGACAGGGGACTGGGGAGCTGTTTTTT

D: NA
V: TRBV4-3
J: TRBJ1-5
size: NA
CDR3: CASSQEPGSRPQHF
DNA: TGCGCCAGCAGCCAAGAGCCAGGGTCGAGGCCCCAGCATTTT

D: NA
V: TRBV9
J: TRBJ2-7
size: NA
CDR3: CASSVGTGLSYEQYF
DNA: TGTGCCAGCAGCGTAGGAACAGGGTTGAGCTACGAGCAGTACTTC